The source of this T cell receptor beta chain is a study of post-analysis software for immune sequencing data. About the research overall: Patients with relapsing-remitting, secondary progressive and progressive-relapsing multiple sclerosis courses were all represented. Study findings and constraints: Comparison with controls showed significantly lower normalized Chao1 diversity in multiple sclerosis patients. The five TRBV segments detected at higher frequency in patients than in controls included TRBV5-6, TRBV5-1 and TRBV20-1. Under the F measure, samples that were prepared in one batch clustered strongly together.

The germline V gene has CDR1 MDHEN and CDR2 SYDVKM. Trimming removed 6 bases at V and 3 bases at J, with 17 bases between. The CDR3 spans 15 residues. This clonotype was seen a handful of times. Its antigen is unknown. Unique molecular identifiers featured in each of the TCR beta cDNA libraries. With roughly 1 to 11 million T cells as the source, roughly 0.5 million cDNA molecules resulted. TCRdb itself ran the PCR reads through MiXCR, one entry per CDR3 protein. The table has over 250,000 distinct CDR3 sequences, about 38% seen once. V and J are TRBV28 and TRBJ1-1; possible D gene TRBD1, 5 bases. This TCR came from a girl between 5 and 17 years old with multiple sclerosis. Sequencing was done on a sample of blood. CDR3 in DNA: TGTGCCAGCAGCCCGGCATTTGGGGGATACACTGAAGCTTTCTTT. Its protein product is CASSPAFGGYTEAFF.